This T cell receptor beta chain was profiled in a study of shared clonotypes between healthy human individuals. For every subset, genomic DNA was evenly distributed across several immunoSEQ plates. Clones were sequenced by immunoSEQ multiplex PCR, and TCRdb holds only the in-frame ones, with some missing. The sample carries around 430,000 clones, roughly three quarters recorded once. Sequences were obtained from PBMCs. This clonotype originated in a woman aged 40 to 55 in good health. Some clones in this sample may be carry-over from other donors' samples.

In DNA, the CDR3 is TGTGCCAGTAGCGGACTAGGAACCAACACAGATACGCAGTATTTT. This sequence encodes CASSGLGTNTDTQYF. The chain combines TRBV19 with TRBJ2-3; 7 positions match TRBD2. This CDR3 comprises 15 residues. V was pared by 6 bases and J by 2 bases, with 8 bases of the junction left unmatched. Germline V gene lookup returns CDR1 LNHDA and CDR2 SQIVND (reference sequence).